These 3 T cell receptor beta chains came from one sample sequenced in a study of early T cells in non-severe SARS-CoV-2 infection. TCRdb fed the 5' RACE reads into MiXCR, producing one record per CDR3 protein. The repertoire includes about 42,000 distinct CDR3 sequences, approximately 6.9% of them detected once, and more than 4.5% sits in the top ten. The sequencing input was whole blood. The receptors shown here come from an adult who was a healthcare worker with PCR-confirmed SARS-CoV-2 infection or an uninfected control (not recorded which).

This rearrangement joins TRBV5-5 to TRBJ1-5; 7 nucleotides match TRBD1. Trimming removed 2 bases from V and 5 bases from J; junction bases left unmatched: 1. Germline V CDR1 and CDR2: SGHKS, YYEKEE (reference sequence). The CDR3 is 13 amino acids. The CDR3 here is CASSFGQDQPQHF. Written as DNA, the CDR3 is TGTGCCAGCAGCTTCGGACAGGATCAGCCCCAGCATTTT.

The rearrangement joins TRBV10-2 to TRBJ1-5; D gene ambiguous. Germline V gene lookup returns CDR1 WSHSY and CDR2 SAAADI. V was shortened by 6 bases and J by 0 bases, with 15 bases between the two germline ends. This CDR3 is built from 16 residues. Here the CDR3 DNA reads TGCGCCAGCAGCAGAGGGCGAAGAGATAGCAATCAGCCCCAGCATTTT. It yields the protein CASSRGRRDSNQPQHF.

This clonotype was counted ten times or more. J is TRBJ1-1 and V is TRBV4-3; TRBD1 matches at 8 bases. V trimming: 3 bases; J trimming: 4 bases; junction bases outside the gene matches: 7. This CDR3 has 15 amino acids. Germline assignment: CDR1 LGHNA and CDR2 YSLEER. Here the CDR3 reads CASSQRVRGPTEAFF. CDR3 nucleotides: TGCGCCAGCAGCCAGCGCGTCAGGGGGCCCACTGAAGCTTTCTTT.